A single sample is the source of the 32 T cell receptor beta chains below, sequenced in a study of T-cell memory formation after mild COVID-19. MiXCR was run by TCRdb on the 5' RACE reads, yielding one entry per CDR3 protein. The data show 250,000 to 350,000 distinct CDR3 sequences, with roughly a fifth seen just once and 21% held by the top ten. The sequenced material came from PBMCs or a T cell subset sorted from them (not recorded which). The receptors derive from a young man who had mild COVID-19 (a few samples of this study predate the infection). Cell type and time point are not known.

This clonotype was seen more than once but under ten times. V and J are TRBV10-3 and TRBJ1-6; D is uncertain. Trimming took off 6 bases at V and 6 bases at J, with 15 bases between the two ends. This CDR3 contains 15 residues. Germline V lookup: CDR1 ENHRY, CDR2 SYGVKD. The CDR3 nucleotides read TGTGCCATCAGCGACCTCGACGGGCCTAATTCACCCCTCCACTTT. This gives the protein CAISDLDGPNSPLHF.

In this sample, this clonotype turned up many times. The V call is TRBV5-1, the J call TRBJ2-3; 12 bases map to TRBD1. Germline values: CDR1 SGHRS, CDR2 YFSETQ. After removal of 4 bases from V and 5 bases from J, the junction contained 5 bases not matched to a gene. The CDR3 extends over 15 amino acids. This CDR3 reads CASSGGQGAGDTQYF. The CDR3 bases are TGCGCCAGCAGCGGGGGACAGGGGGCCGGAGATACGCAGTATTTT.

This clonotype has a handful of counts. V gene TRBV18 combines with J gene TRBJ2-7, with 10 bases lining up with TRBD1. The CDR3 consists of 17 residues. J lost 0 bases, V lost 0 bases, and 5 bases had no gene match. CDR1 is KGHSH, CDR2 LQKENI, per germline. CDR3 residues: CASSPPGQGVFSYEQYF. The CDR3 DNA reads TGTGCCAGCTCACCACCCGGACAGGGGGTCTTCTCCTACGAGCAGTACTTC.

Here the CDR3 reads CASSLARGDTDTQYF. Here the CDR3 DNA reads TGTGCCAGCAGCTTAGCGAGGGGGGACACAGATACGCAGTATTTT. The chain combines TRBV7-9 with TRBJ2-3, with D possibly being TRBD1 or TRBD2 (6 bases each). This CDR3 is built from 15 residues. The ends were cut back, 0 bases at V and 2 bases at J, with 9 bases in the middle. CDR1 and CDR2 from the germline V gene are SEHNR and FQNEAQ (reference sequence). The whole variable domain, filled in from reference TRBV7-9 and TRBJ2-3, reads DTGVSQNPRHKITKRGQNVTFRCDPISEHNRLYWYRQTLGQGPEFLTYFQNEAQLEKSRLLSDRFSAERPKGSFSTLEIQRTEQGDSAMYLCASSLARGDTDTQYFGPGTRLTVL.

This clonotype was found a few times. The chain uses TRBV27 and TRBJ2-3, with 9 bases aligning to TRBD2. With 5 bases clipped from V and 7 bases from J, the junction kept 10 bases outside the gene matches. The CDR3 spans 15 residues. The V gene's germline CDR1 is MNHEY and CDR2 SMNVEV (reference sequence). The CDR3 coding sequence is TGTGCCAGCAGTCCGGGGATTAGCGGGGGTTATACGCAGTATTTT. This gives the protein CASSPGISGGYTQYF.

This chain uses TRBV7-9 with TRBJ2-7; the match to TRBD2 covers 7 bases. With 4 bases clipped from V and 0 bases from J, the junction kept 6 bases outside the gene matches. The CDR3 is made up of 15 amino acids. Germline V gene lookup returns CDR1 SEHNR and CDR2 FQNEAQ (reference sequence). The CDR3 DNA reads as TGTGCCAGCAGCTCCGCGGGGGTTCCCTCCTACGAGCAGTACTTC. It is translated as CASSSAGVPSYEQYF.

V and J are TRBV7-2 and TRBJ1-2; 9 positions match TRBD1. The junction had 7 bases not matched to a gene; V was cut back by 0 bases and J by 8 bases. This CDR3 spans 15 amino acids. The germline CDR1 and CDR2 sequences are SGHTA and FQGNSA. CDR3 DNA sequence: TGTGCCAGCAGCTTAGCGCAAAGGACAGGGGACGGCTACACCTTC. Encoded protein: CASSLAQRTGDGYTF. Full variable domain (missing parts from reference TRBV7-2 and TRBJ1-2): GAGVSQSPSNKVTEKGKDVELRCDPISGHTALYWYRQSLGQGLEFLIYFQGNSAPDKSGLPSDRFSAERTGGSVSTLTIQRTQQEDSAVYLCASSLAQRTGDGYTFGSGTRLTVV.

The chain employs TRBV5-6 and TRBJ1-2; D not resolved. Germline CDR1 reads SGHDT; CDR2 reads YYEEEE. V lost 0 bases, J lost 4 bases, and 7 bases lay in between. This CDR3 contains 13 residues. CDR3 bases: TGTGCCAGCAGCTTGGGGAATGGCTATGGCTACACCTTC. It codes for CASSLGNGYGYTF.

The chain carries TRBV28 and TRBJ2-1; 8 nucleotides match TRBD2. From germline, CDR1 is MDHEN and CDR2 SYDVKM. This CDR3 has 16 amino acids. V was pared by 6 bases and J by 6 bases, with 13 bases of the junction left unmatched. This chain's CDR3 is CASSPLGRGGRNEQFF. CDR3 bases: TGTGCCAGCAGCCCACTCGGCCGGGGGGGCCGCAATGAGCAGTTCTTC.

The rearrangement joins TRBV6-2 or TRBV6-3 to TRBJ2-7; no firm D call. The CDR3 runs 12 residues. The V end lost 0 bases, the J end lost 5 bases, and 5 bases lay between the germline ends. Germline V gene data show CDR1 as MNHEY and CDR2 as SVGEGT. The CDR3 bases are TGTGCCAGCAGTTACTCCCAGGACGAGCAGTACGTC. This sequence encodes CASSYSQDEQYV.

This clonotype occurred a few times. The chain joins TRBV3-1 to TRBJ2-1; 8 bases match TRBD2. Per germline, CDR1 LGHDT and CDR2 YNNKEL (reference sequence). V gave up 2 bases and J gave up 3 bases; unmatched junction bases: 3. This CDR3 is 15 amino acids long. As DNA, the CDR3 is TGTGCCAGCAGCCAAACGGGAGGGTTCTACAATGAGCAGTTCTTC. It translates to CASSQTGGFYNEQFF.

This clonotype was counted between two and nine times. The rearrangement joins TRBV3-1 to TRBJ2-7, with unresolved D. With 0 bases removed from V and 1 base from J, the gap between germline ends came to 7 bases. Germline CDR1 LGHDT, CDR2 YNNKEL (reference sequence). The CDR3 runs 14 residues. The CDR3 bases are TGTGCCAGCAGCCAAGATATGGGATCCTACGAGCAGTACTTC. Residues: CASSQDMGSYEQYF.

This clonotype was detected only a few times. The chain uses TRBV6-5 and TRBJ1-6; D remains ambiguous. This CDR3 contains 13 residues. V was clipped by 2 bases and J by 7 bases, with 6 bases between them. The germline V gene has CDR1 MNHEY and CDR2 SVGAGI. CDR3 protein: CASSYVENSPLHF. The CDR3 DNA reads TGTGCCAGCAGTTACGTGGAAAATTCACCCCTCCACTTT.

This clonotype was counted a few times. The chain combines TRBV5-1 with TRBJ1-1; unclear D gene. CDR1 and CDR2 (germline): SGHRS, YFSETQ. The V end was cut by 3 bases, the J end by 1 base, with 7 bases between. The CDR3 loop spans 13 amino acids. The CDR3 DNA reads as TGCGCCAGCAGCTCCACGGAGAACACTGAAGCTTTCTTT. It is translated as CASSSTENTEAFF.

The rearrangement uses TRBV7-2 and TRBJ2-2; the D gene is possibly TRBD2 (7 bases). With 1 base removed from V and 5 bases from J, the gap between germline ends came to 11 bases. CDR3 length equals 15 residues. Germline-derived CDR1 and CDR2 are SGHTA and FQGNSA. The CDR3 DNA reads TGTGCCAGCAGCTTAGGGCGGGGGCTTACCGGGGAGCTGTTTTTT. Translated: CASSLGRGLTGELFF.

The chain employs TRBV20-1 and TRBJ2-5, with 15 nucleotides matching TRBD2. Germline V lookup: CDR1 DFQATT, CDR2 SNEGSKA (reference sequence). With V trimmed by 5 bases and J by 0 bases, 7 bases remained unmatched. This CDR3 is built from 17 residues. The chain's CDR3 is CSAAPGTSGGNQETQYF. For the CDR3, the DNA is TGCAGTGCTGCGCCCGGGACTAGCGGGGGGAACCAAGAGACCCAGTACTTC.

This chain connects TRBV15 to TRBJ2-7, with a possible D match to TRBD1 (8 bases). Germline values: CDR1 LNHNV, CDR2 YYDKDF (reference sequence). The CDR3 length is 17 residues. The V and J ends lost 3 bases and 1 base respectively, with 19 bases between them. The chain's CDR3 is CATSSGGVRDRSYEQYF. The CDR3 DNA follows: TGTGCCACCAGCAGTGGGGGGGTGCGGGACAGGTCCTACGAGCAGTACTTC.

A few counts support this clonotype. This sequence joins TRBV7-9 and TRBJ2-5, with unresolved D. The CDR3 is 16 amino acids. Trimming took 5 bases from V and 0 from J, leaving 16 bases between them. Germline CDR1 reads SEHNR; CDR2 reads FQNEAQ (reference sequence). CDR3 sequence (DNA): TGTGCCAGCAGCACCTACAGAGCTACGTACCAAGAGACCCAGTACTTC. Its protein product is CASSTYRATYQETQYF.

The table lists this clonotype with a few counts. This chain joins TRBV6-5 and TRBJ1-1; tentative D call: TRBD1 (5 bases). CDR3 size: 11 residues. Germline assignment: CDR1 MNHEY and CDR2 SVGAGI. The V and J ends lost 5 bases and 6 bases respectively, with 7 bases between them. CDR3 amino acids: CASSRGPEAFF. The CDR3 DNA sequence: TGTGCCAGCAGTAGGGGTCCTGAAGCTTTCTTT.

This clonotype was picked up a small number of times. The genes are TRBV6-2 or TRBV6-3 and TRBJ2-7, with no clear D. V dropped 6 bases and J dropped 6 bases, with 9 bases sitting between them. There are 11 residues in the CDR3. Germline V gene lookup returns CDR1 MNHEY and CDR2 SVGEGT. CDR3 protein: CASRALAEQYF. CDR3 coding DNA: TGTGCCAGCAGGGCTCTGGCCGAGCAGTACTTC.

The rearrangement links TRBV7-8 to TRBJ2-2; D is perhaps TRBD1 (6 bases). The CDR3 has 13 amino acids. V was pared by 5 bases and J by 13 bases, with 17 bases between. Germline CDR1 SGHVS, CDR2 FQNEAQ. Written as DNA, the CDR3 is TGTGCCAGCAGCCCCACCAGGGGCCCGGGGCTGTTTTTT. It specifies CASSPTRGPGLFF.

CDR3 DNA sequence: TGTGCCAGCAGTTTTGGCGGGGGGGGGTACGAGCAGTACTTC. Its protein is CASSFGGGGYEQYF. The rearrangement uses TRBV28 and TRBJ2-7, with TRBD2 matching over 9 bases. The V segment lost 3 bases and the J segment 4 bases; nucleotides outside the gene matches: 4. CDR3 length: 14 residues. The germline V gene encodes CDR1 MDHEN and CDR2 SYDVKM.

The V and J genes are TRBV12-3 or TRBV12-4 and TRBJ1-2; a weak D match, TRBD1 (6 bases). V dropped 2 bases and J dropped 6 bases, with 13 bases sitting between them. CDR3 length: 14 amino acids. The CDR3 spells CASSLTWAGDGYTF. The CDR3 bases are TGTGCCAGCAGTTTAACATGGGCAGGGGATGGCTACACCTTC.

V and J are TRBV20-1 and TRBJ1-4; 9 bases line up with TRBD1. Germline CDR1 and CDR2: DFQATT and SNEGSKA (reference sequence). J gave up 5 bases and V 5 bases, and 6 bases lay outside the gene matches. This CDR3 is built from 14 residues. The CDR3 sequence is CSARNDRGNEKLFF. CDR3 coding DNA: TGCAGTGCTCGAAACGACAGGGGGAATGAAAAACTGTTTTTT.

This clonotype was recorded a few times. The chain carries TRBV20-1 and TRBJ2-2; 11 bases map to TRBD2. Germline V gene lookup returns CDR1 DFQATT and CDR2 SNEGSKA (reference sequence). This CDR3 has 16 amino acids. V trimming: 1 base; J trimming: 2 bases; junction bases outside the gene matches: 3. The CDR3 sequence: CSARVGTSGNTGELFF. CDR3 DNA sequence: TGCAGTGCTAGAGTCGGGACTAGCGGAAACACCGGGGAGCTGTTTTTT.

This clonotype showed up just once. This chain links TRBV6-2 or TRBV6-3 with TRBJ2-5, with D maybe TRBD2 (7 bases). The germline CDR1 and CDR2 sequences are MNHEY and SVGEGT. This CDR3 spans 19 amino acids. The V gene lost 4 bases and the J gene lost 4 bases, with 28 bases spanning the gap. The CDR3 nucleotides read TGTGCCAGCAGTTCCCACGCATCAAGGGGGGGCATCGAAGGAGAGACCCAGTACTTC. It specifies CASSSHASRGGIEGETQYF.

This clonotype was seen at least ten times. The CDR3 DNA is TGTGCCAGCAGCGATGTGAACACCGGGGAGCTGTTTTTT. Its translation: CASSDVNTGELFF. The chain recombines TRBV9 with TRBJ2-2, with no clear D. Germline loops: CDR1 SGDLS, CDR2 YYNGEE. V was cut by 3 bases and J by 1 base, with 4 bases left in between. This CDR3 comprises 13 residues.

This clonotype appeared a few times. The rearrangement uses TRBV7-3 and TRBJ2-3; 7 positions match TRBD1. V was pared by 4 bases and J by 2 bases, with 3 bases of the junction left unmatched. Looked up from germline, CDR1 is SGHTA and CDR2 is FQGTGA. The CDR3 runs 14 residues. The CDR3, as DNA: TGTGCCAGCAGCTGGGGACAGCCCACAGATACGCAGTATTTT. It translates to CASSWGQPTDTQYF.

The chain joins TRBV6-1 to TRBJ2-1; D not resolved. This CDR3 is 12 amino acids long. Per germline, CDR1 MNHNS and CDR2 SASEGT. Trimming left V 0 bases short and J 11 bases short, with 8 bases between. CDR3 sequence (DNA): TGTGCCAGCAGTGAAGCATTGATTAAGCAGTTCTTC. It specifies CASSEALIKQFF.

This sequence joins TRBV5-1 and TRBJ1-2, with 8 positions matching TRBD1. In germline, CDR1 is SGHRS, CDR2 YFSETQ. J was trimmed by 9 bases and V by 3 bases; bases with no gene match: 7. The CDR3 is 13 residues long. DNA of the CDR3: TGCGCCAGCAGCTCAGGGGGCGGTCGTAGCTACACCTTC. It specifies CASSSGGGRSYTF.

In its sample, this clonotype was seen many times. The V and J genes are TRBV4-1 and TRBJ1-3, with no clear D. V shed 1 base and J shed 0 bases, with 7 bases lying between them. The CDR3 is made up of 15 amino acids. CDR1 is MGHRA and CDR2 is YSYEKL in the germline V gene. This chain's CDR3 is CASSQVRSSGNTIYF. The CDR3 DNA is TGCGCCAGCAGCCAAGTCCGGTCCTCTGGAAACACCATATATTTT.

The chain employs TRBV7-2 and TRBJ2-1; possibly TRBD2 for D (5 bases). This CDR3 has 13 residues. Deletions cut 1 base from V and 8 bases from J, with 9 bases between. Looked up from germline, CDR1 is SGHTA and CDR2 is FQGNSA. For the CDR3, the DNA is TGTGCCAGCAGCTTAGAACCGGGGTATGAGCAGTTCTTC. It encodes CASSLEPGYEQFF.